The source of this T cell receptor (beta chain) is a study of OX40 agonist ivuxolimab in advanced cancers. Study at large: With ivuxolimab, an agonistic anti-OX40 (CD134) antibody, patients were treated. All patients had ivuxolimab intravenously every 2 weeks at 0.01 to 10 mg/kg.

Germline values: CDR1 WNHNN, CDR2 SYGVQD (reference sequence). Deletions cut 6 bases from V and 5 bases from J, with 14 bases between. This CDR3 is 14 amino acids long. The assay was immunoSEQ multiplex PCR, and TCRdb's table has in-frame clones only and misses some. The sample shows roughly 81,000 clones, 85% to 90% of them seen only once. The origin of this receptor is an adult with an advanced solid tumor such as melanoma, head and neck, liver or kidney cancer. Specimen: CD4+ or CD8+ T cells sorted from blood, collected in a trial of the OX40 agonist ivuxolimab. This sequence joins TRBV10-1 and TRBJ1-5, with D perhaps matching TRBD1 (6 bases). CDR3 DNA: TGCGCCAGCAGCCCCGGACAGAGTGATCAGCCCCAGCATTTT. Amino acid sequence: CASSPGQSDQPQHF.